These T cell receptor beta chains were read from a single sample in a study of CD8+ T cells in alopecia areata. The table came from immunoSEQ multiplex PCR; TCRdb's copy has only in-frame clones and leaves some out. The sample contains about 170,000 clones, 65% to 75% of which appear only once. Sequenced material: CD8+ T cells sorted from blood, taken at week 0. The receptors shown here come from a human donor with alopecia areata. The conserved cysteine and the conserved F or W are not part of the CDR3 here. D genes are given only for firm matches.

J gene | V gene | D gene | CDR3 protein
TRBJ1-3 | TRBV2 | - | ASEEVTDTIY
TRBJ2-7 | TRBV7-8 | TRBD2 | ASSLGSGGVLDSYEQY
TRBJ1-5 | TRBV6-5 | - | ASSYSAYQPQH
TRBJ1-1 | TRBV7-9 | - | ASSHGRATEAF
TRBJ2-6 | TRBV29-1 | TRBD1 | SVPSPGQGFSGANVLT
TRBJ1-1 | TRBV29-1 | - | SVEVRGAGTEAF
TRBJ1-5 | TRBV27 | - | ATPNQPQH
TRBJ2-3 | TRBV29-1 | - | SVEMGGRADTQY
TRBJ1-1 | TRBV7-9 | - | ASSLGGFNTEAF
TRBJ2-7 | TRBV29-1 | - | SVEVGREYEQY
TRBJ2-3 | TRBV29-1 | TRBD1 | SVEKRGQEADTQY
TRBJ2-5 | TRBV1 | - | TSSQDRPGEETQY
TRBJ1-1 | TRBV14 | TRBD1 | ASSQAWNRGLPNTEAF
TRBJ1-4 | TRBV29-1 | - | SGRTDEKLF
TRBJ1-2 | TRBV29-1 | TRBD1 | SVEGQVDYGYT
TRBJ1-2 | TRBV5-1 | - | ASSLEPGAATYGYT
TRBJ1-6 | TRBV9 | - | ASSVGRPYNSPLH
TRBJ2-7 | TRBV7-2 | - | ASSSHNGWDYEQY
TRBJ2-1 | TRBV13 | TRBD1 | ASSFRGNEQF
TRBJ2-7 | TRBV11-2 | - | ASSLGLDYEQY
TRBJ2-3 | TRBV18 | TRBD2 | ASSPLERTSDTDTQY
TRBJ2-5 | TRBV9 | - | ASSADRYQETQY
TRBJ1-2 | TRBV29-1 | - | SVEGQGLGYT
TRBJ2-7 | TRBV4-1 | - | ASSQETGYSYEQY
TRBJ1-4 | TRBV2 | - | ASSEVYGEKLF
TRBJ2-5 | TRBV13 | TRBD1 | ASSERDRQETQY
TRBJ2-3 | TRBV6-5 | - | ASTGGPGDTQY
TRBJ1-1 | TRBV6-5 | - | ASSYFDTNTEAF
TRBJ2-7 | TRBV2 | - | ASSEAAGGGYEQY
TRBJ2-5 | TRBV5-6 | - | ASSSYQETQY
TRBJ2-1 | TRBV2 | - | ASTKEVLGRNYNEQF
TRBJ2-1 | TRBV27 | TRBD2 | ASSLWGGEQF
TRBJ1-6 | TRBV30 | - | ACQTGGGNSPLH
TRBJ2-7 | TRBV14 | TRBD1 | ASSQRQGYEQY
TRBJ1-2 | TRBV6-5 | - | ASSYGQGVDYGYT
TRBJ1-4 | TRBV4-1 | - | ASSPDGGDEKLF
TRBJ2-7 | TRBV5-1 | TRBD1 | ASSPWTGGGEQY